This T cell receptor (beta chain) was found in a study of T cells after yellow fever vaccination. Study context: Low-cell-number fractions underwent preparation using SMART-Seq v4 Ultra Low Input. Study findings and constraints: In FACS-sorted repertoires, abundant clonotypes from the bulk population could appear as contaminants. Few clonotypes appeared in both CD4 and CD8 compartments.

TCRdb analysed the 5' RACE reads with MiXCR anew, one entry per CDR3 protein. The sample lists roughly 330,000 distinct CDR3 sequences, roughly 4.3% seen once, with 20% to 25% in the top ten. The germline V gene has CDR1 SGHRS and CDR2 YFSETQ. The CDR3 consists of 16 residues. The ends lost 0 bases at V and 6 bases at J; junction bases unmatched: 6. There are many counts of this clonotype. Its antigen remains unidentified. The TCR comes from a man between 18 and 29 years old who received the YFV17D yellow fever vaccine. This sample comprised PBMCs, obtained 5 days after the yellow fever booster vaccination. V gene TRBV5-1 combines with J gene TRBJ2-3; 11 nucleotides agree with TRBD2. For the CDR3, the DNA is TGCGCCAGCAGCTTGGTTAGCGGGGGGGCCGTGGATACGCAGTATTTT. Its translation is CASSLVSGGAVDTQYF. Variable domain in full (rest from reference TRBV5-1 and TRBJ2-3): KAGVTQTPRYLIKTRGQQVTLSCSPISGHRSVSWYQQTPGQGLQFLFEYFSETQRNKGNFPGRFSGRQFSNSRSEMNVSTLELGDSALYLCASSLVSGGAVDTQYFGPGTRLTVL.